This entry features one TCR beta chain sequence. Its antigen target is currently unknown. Per-nucleotide qualities are absent, and no much larger clonotype sits a single base away. The data belong to a study of control samples from healthy donors and cancer patients (dated by TCRdb to about 2020). V loses 6 bases, J loses 2 bases, and the germline ends lie 16 bases apart. For CDR1 and CDR2, the germline V gene (reference sequence) lists LNHDA and SQIVND. From its cysteine to its phenylalanine, the CDR3 spans 15 amino acids. The DNA shown is the 45-base CDR3, in frame from base 1. Preparation of the library involved the immunoSEQ multiplex PCR assay. The immuneACCESS repertoire file appears here via TCRdb, limited to in-frame rearrangements. These files lack a portion of the clones; in checked studies, under half of the deficit traces to unresolved V genes, and the cause of the others is not known. This sample lists around 130,000 clones; about 88% were detected once. The leading ten clones occupy about 3.4% of the sample.

The sequenced sample was blood. The receptor's source is a man in his forties or fifties in good health. Recombination joined TRBV19 with TRBJ1-2, with the D gene too uncertain to name. In nucleotides, the sequence is TGTGCCAGTAGCAAAAGTGGCCACGTAAACTATGGCTACACCTTC. Protein translation: CASSKSGHVNYGYTF.